This note documents a single T cell receptor (beta chain) sequence. The antigen is unknown. The trim removed 0 bases at V and 2 bases at J, leaving 0 bases unmatched. CDR3 size: 15 residues. Germline V CDR1 and CDR2: SGHRS, YFSETQ. Both 60 Vbeta primers and 13 Jbeta primers went into the PCR. As handled by the study authors: A later analysis counted 80 million or so unique TCR beta chains, around 10 million shared. TCRdb's table, derived via immunoSEQ multiplex PCR, lists solely in-frame clones and lacks some. The D gene and trimming were derived from the DNA, and the V and J assignments and clone size from that table. The repertoire has about 130,000 clones, 77% of them found once; the top ten carry 4.2%. This entry is derived from a study of cytomegalovirus exposure and HLA in healthy donors. Study-level findings and limits: Later on, an analysis tied 18,000 or so TCR beta sequences to HLA alleles at 0.05 false discovery rate. An analysis done earlier found most TCR beta V segments productive about 90% or about 30% of the time. A later examination showed that TCR association rates differed by HLA locus, with DRB1 most and HLA-C fewest.

The sequenced material came from PBMCs. The TCR originated in a male donor in good health and CMV-seropositive. The V call is TRBV5-1, the J call TRBJ1-3, with TRBD1 identical over 9 bases. For the CDR3, the DNA is TGCGCCAGCAGCTTGGACAGGGGGCCTGGAAACACCATATATTTT. It is translated as CASSLDRGPGNTIYF.